Each of the 19 T cell receptor beta chains below was sequenced from the same sample in a study of TIL therapy for anti-PD-1-resistant metastatic lung cancer. The immunoSEQ assay was v3. The assay was immunoSEQ multiplex PCR, and TCRdb's table has in-frame clones only and misses some. The repertoire has just under 60,000 clones, 69% of them found once; the top ten carry over 6.5%. Sample time point: pre-treatment sample, taken before nivolumab and TIL therapy. Sequenced material: blood, taken at baseline. The source is a person aged 25 to 80 with non-small cell lung cancer.

The CDR3 DNA reads as TGTGCCAGCTCACCACGACTAGCGGGGGGGCTGTATGAGCAGTTCTTC. Residues: CASSPRLAGGLYEQFF. The chain uses TRBV18 and TRBJ2-1; 14 bases are shared with TRBD2. With 1 base clipped from V and 8 bases from J, the junction kept 4 bases outside the gene matches. Germline-derived CDR1 and CDR2 are KGHSH and LQKENI. The CDR3 is made up of 16 amino acids.

V is TRBV7-2 and J is TRBJ2-7; TRBD1 matches 9 bases. This CDR3 spans 15 amino acids. Germline-derived CDR1 and CDR2 are SGHTA and FQGNSA. Trimming removed 5 bases from V and 3 bases from J; junction bases left unmatched: 8. CDR3 sequence (DNA): TGTGCCAGCAGCCACGGGACAGGGTGGGTCTACGAGCAGTACTTC. Translated, it gives CASSHGTGWVYEQYF.

This rearrangement joins TRBV19 to TRBJ2-3; D not certain. The germline V and J ends were trimmed by 6 bases and 0 bases, with 4 bases remaining between them. CDR3 length equals 12 residues. Germline V CDR1 and CDR2: LNHDA, SQIVND (reference sequence). Here the CDR3 reads CASRDSTDTQYF. For the CDR3, the DNA is TGTGCCAGTAGGGACAGCACAGATACGCAGTATTTT.

This clone was recorded once. This chain connects TRBV11-2 to TRBJ1-1, with a possible D match to TRBD1 (6 bases). Trimming took off 5 bases at V and 1 base at J, with 14 bases between the two ends. The CDR3 runs 15 residues. Looked up from germline, CDR1 is SGHAT and CDR2 is FQNNGV. As DNA, the CDR3 is TGTGCCAGCAGCCGAGGCTGGACAGCGAACACTGAAGCTTTCTTT. Translating it yields CASSRGWTANTEAFF. The full variable domain, with the rest looked up from reference TRBV11-2 and TRBJ1-1, is EAGVAQSPRYKIIEKRQSVAFWCNPISGHATLYWYQQILGQGPKLLIQFQNNGVVDDSQLPKDRFSAERLKGVDSTLKIQPAKLEDSAVYLCASSRGWTANTEAFFGQGTRLTVV.

The genes are TRBV11-2 and TRBJ1-1; the D gene is possibly TRBD1 (5 bases). This CDR3 comprises 14 residues. CDR1 is SGHAT, CDR2 FQNNGV, per germline. The V end lost 5 bases, the J end lost 1 base, and 11 bases lay between the germline ends. This CDR3 reads CASSLGAANTEAFF. As DNA, the CDR3 is TGTGCCAGCAGCCTCGGGGCGGCGAACACTGAAGCTTTCTTT. Filled out from reference TRBV11-2 and TRBJ1-1, the complete variable domain reads EAGVAQSPRYKIIEKRQSVAFWCNPISGHATLYWYQQILGQGPKLLIQFQNNGVVDDSQLPKDRFSAERLKGVDSTLKIQPAKLEDSAVYLCASSLGAANTEAFFGQGTRLTVV.

The chain has TRBV2 and TRBJ2-7; no firm D call. V was pared by 3 bases and J by 4 bases, with 7 bases between. Germline loops: CDR1 SNHLY, CDR2 FYNNEI. This CDR3 spans 12 amino acids. The CDR3 region is CASSDRLYEQYF. CDR3 bases: TGTGCCAGCAGTGACAGACTTTACGAGCAGTACTTC. The full variable domain, in which reference TRBV2 and TRBJ2-7 provide the parts outside the CDR3, is EPEVTQTPSHQVTQMGQEVILRCVPISNHLYFYWYRQILGQKVEFLVSFYNNEISEKSEIFDDQFSVERPDGSNFTLKIRSTKLEDSAMYFCASSDRLYEQYFGPGTRLTVT.

The chain links TRBV6-1 to TRBJ2-7; possible D gene TRBD1, 5 bases. The V gene's germline CDR1 is MNHNS and CDR2 SASEGT. Trimming pared 7 bases from V and 0 bases from J, leaving 10 bases between. There are 13 residues in the CDR3. The CDR3 DNA reads TGTGCCAGCAACCCAGGGCCCTCCTACGAGCAGTACTTC. This translates into CASNPGPSYEQYF.

Notes on this clone: The junction departs from germline at one end; a sequencing error may be responsible. The chain uses TRBV7-7 and TRBJ2-3; TRBD2 aligns across 15 bases. Germline assignment: CDR1 SSHAT and CDR2 FNYEAQ (reference sequence). The CDR3 spans 16 residues. The CDR3 coding sequence is TGTGCTAGCAGCTCCGGACTAGCGGGGGGGTCAGATACGCAGTATTTT. This sequence encodes CASSSGLAGGSDTQYF.

The chain has TRBV29-1 and TRBJ2-3; TRBD2 matches 9 bases. Losses at the gene ends were 7 bases for V and 2 bases for J; bases not matched to a gene: 13. Germline CDR1 is SQVTM and CDR2 is ANQGSEA. The CDR3 is 16 residues long. CDR3 nucleotide sequence: TGCAGCGCCGAGACCGGGACTAGCAGAAACACAGATACGCAGTATTTT. Translation: CSAETGTSRNTDTQYF.

This clone was observed a single time. The chain links TRBV5-6 to TRBJ1-5; tentatively, D is TRBD1 (6 bases). Trimming took off 4 bases at V and 4 bases at J, with 12 bases between the two ends. This CDR3 spans 14 amino acids. Looked up from germline, CDR1 is SGHDT and CDR2 is YYEEEE. CDR3 nucleotides: TGTGCCAGCAGCCTCAGGGGAATTAATCAGCCCCAGCATTTT. Protein: CASSLRGINQPQHF.

This clone came up a few times. V usage is TRBV11-1 and J usage is TRBJ1-1; TRBD1 aligns across 7 bases. In germline, CDR1 is SGHAT, CDR2 FQDESV (reference sequence). After removal of 1 base from V and 10 bases from J, the junction contained 9 bases not matched to a gene. This CDR3 region has 14 residues. The CDR3 bases are TGTGCCAGCAGCTTAGAGGGGGCTCCAGGTAGAGCTTTCTTT. Protein sequence: CASSLEGAPGRAFF.

The V call is TRBV7-6, the J call TRBJ2-7; no definite D call. The length of the CDR3 is 15 residues. Trimming left V 1 base short and J 0 bases short, with 10 bases between. Germline CDR1 and CDR2: SGHVS and FNYEAQ. Here the CDR3 reads CASSLEEQSSYEQYF. The CDR3 nucleotides are TGTGCCAGCAGCTTAGAGGAACAGTCCTCCTACGAGCAGTACTTC.

The J gene is TRBJ2-5, the V gene TRBV5-1; D unclear. The length of the CDR3 is 13 residues. Trimming stripped 4 bases from V and 2 bases from J, with 9 bases between. CDR1 SGHRS and CDR2 YFSETQ come from the germline V gene. CDR3 region: CASSPGVQETQYF. CDR3 bases: TGCGCCAGCAGCCCAGGAGTACAAGAGACCCAGTACTTC.

This rearrangement joins TRBV7-2 to TRBJ2-5; no clear D gene. CDR1 is SGHTA and CDR2 is FQGNSA in the germline V gene. V dropped 2 bases and J dropped 1 base, with 8 bases sitting between them. This CDR3 contains 14 residues. CDR3 sequence (DNA): TGTGCCAGCAGCTTACTCTTTAGCCAAGAGACCCAGTACTTC. This encodes CASSLLFSQETQYF.

The CDR3 DNA follows: TGTGCCAGCAGCTTAGCTAGGGACAGGGGGCCCACCGGGGAGCTGTTTTTT. Encoded protein: CASSLARDRGPTGELFF. V usage is TRBV13 and J usage is TRBJ2-2; 12 bases match TRBD1. The CDR3 sequence is 17 residues long. The germline V gene has CDR1 PRHDT and CDR2 FYEKMQ (reference sequence). J lost 4 bases, V lost 1 base, and 4 bases had no gene match.

A note on this clone: The limits of the CDR3 on the DNA are not certain, so only TCRdb's listed CDR3 is given. The chain links TRBV7-9 to TRBJ2-2; TRBD2 is the table's D call and was not checked against the DNA. With termini counted, the CDR3 has 15 amino acids. Germline CDR1 and CDR2: SEHNR and FQNEAQ (reference sequence). Here the CDR3 reads CASSRRGFGAGELFF.

The rearrangement joins TRBV2 to TRBJ1-2; 8 bases agree with TRBD1. V trimming: 8 bases; J trimming: 3 bases; junction bases outside the gene matches: 8. The CDR3 contains 14 residues. Germline V gene lookup returns CDR1 SNHLY and CDR2 FYNNEI. CDR3 region: CASGGQGAYYGYTF. The CDR3 nucleotides are TGTGCCAGCGGGGGGCAGGGGGCTTACTATGGCTACACCTTC.

The V call is TRBV5-1, the J call TRBJ2-7; 9 bases map to TRBD2. The CDR3 spans 15 residues. The ends lost 5 bases at V and 0 bases at J; junction bases unmatched: 6. Germline V gene data show CDR1 as SGHRS and CDR2 as YFSETQ. CDR3 sequence: CASSTLAGSSYEQYF. DNA for the CDR3: TGCGCCAGCAGTACGCTAGCGGGGAGCTCCTACGAGCAGTACTTC. Complete variable domain (other parts from reference TRBV5-1 and TRBJ2-7): KAGVTQTPRYLIKTRGQQVTLSCSPISGHRSVSWYQQTPGQGLQFLFEYFSETQRNKGNFPGRFSGRQFSNSRSEMNVSTLELGDSALYLCASSTLAGSSYEQYFGPGTRLTVT.

This clone appeared a few times. This chain joins TRBV18 and TRBJ2-7; either TRBD1 or TRBD2 may fit D (7 bases each). Between the trimmed V and J ends, which lost 5 bases and 8 bases, there was a span of 16 bases. This CDR3 has 13 residues. Germline CDR1 is KGHSH and CDR2 is LQKENI. In nucleotides, the CDR3 is TGTGCCAGCTCATTCCAGGGGGGGGAACAGCAGTACTTC. This gives the protein CASSFQGGEQQYF.